This TCR beta chain was identified in a study of T-cell memory formation after mild COVID-19 (dated by TCRdb to the early 2020s). Background on the whole study: TCR sequence clusters from the two donors were found to be largely donor specific. Longitudinal TCRalpha and TCRbeta repertoire sequencing tracked T-cell clones expanding and contracting after mild COVID-19 in two donors. Two young, previously healthy adult volunteers, one female and one male, were included in the cohort. Paper-wide results and their limitations: Contracting CD4+ clones appeared mostly in the CM and EM memory subsets, whereas CD8+ clones were enriched in EMRA. Only a couple of mild cases were covered in the study, and larger cohorts including severe cases with pre-infection samples were considered necessary. Some responding clones were found in pre-infection memory, which suggests that pre-existing cross-reactive memory T cells took part in the SARS-CoV-2 response. Whether the second-wave clones peaking on day 37 were SARS-CoV-2 specific was not confirmed. From day 15 to 85, contracting clones showed balanced CD4/CD8 phenotypes, whereas a second wave of clones that expanded from day 15 to 37 leaned towards CD4+.

Ficoll-Paque density gradient centrifugation was the method used to isolate PBMCs. In its sample, this clonotype was seen a few times. Its antigen specificity is not known. One base away there is no much larger clone; base qualities are not given. CDR1 and CDR2 (SGHVS, FQNEAQ) derive from the germline V gene. The V end loses 3 bases and the J end loses 4 bases, and a stretch of 21 bases separates them. Measured from the cysteine to the phenylalanine, the CDR3 is 17 residues long. Solely the CDR3 DNA is kept, with 51 bases framed from the first base. TCRdb lists the instrument as Illumina NovaSeq 6000. cDNA libraries for TCRalpha and TCRbeta were prepared by 5'RACE using constant-segment primers, with sample barcodes and unique molecular identifiers added. Trizol reagent was used to extract RNA from every sample. The libraries were amplified in two PCR steps, and the second step added a second sample barcode and Illumina TruSeq adapters. The libraries were sequenced on an Illumina NovaSeq using 2 x 150 bp paired-end reads. On the study's bioinformatics: Demultiplexing of reads and collapsing into UMI-guided consensus sequences were performed with migec v1.2.7. Using mixcr v2.1.11, UMI consensuses were aligned to TRA and TRB V and J templates and then assembled into clonotypes. Clonotypes were classified as expanded or contracted when called significant by both edgeR and NoisET, with noise models trained on biological replicates. edgeR calls used a false discovery rate-adjusted p below 0.01 and a log2 fold-change threshold of 1. As an exploratory analysis of dynamics, PCA with hierarchical clustering was applied to max-normalized trajectories of the 1000 most abundant clonotypes. Separately sequenced CD4+ and CD8+ repertoires were used to assign the CD4 or CD8 phenotype of responding clones. The public reads were reprocessed in TCRdb via fastp at Q25 and MiXCR, keeping in-frame beta chains. Identical CDR3 protein sequences are pooled into one entry, listed with their most common genes and DNA. It is TCRdb's table, rather than the study itself, that gives the V and J calls and clone size. The sample table records around 400,000 distinct CDR3 sequences; 24% of these occur just once. Of the sample, 7.5% to 10% is held by the ten largest clones.

The sequence was obtained from an adult woman who had mild COVID-19 (a few samples of this study predate the infection). The sample titles of this study are shuffled in the database, so cell type and time point are left out; the donor was told from shared clones. Material: PBMCs or a T cell subset sorted from them (not recorded which). In this chain, TRBV7-8 is recombined with TRBJ1-2, with the D gene call left open. In nucleotide form, the sequence is TGTGCCAGCAGCTTTTATACAACTCGGGAATTTCGCTATGGCTACACCTTC. It encodes CASSFYTTREFRYGYTF.